These 26 T cell receptor beta chains came from one sample sequenced in a study of blood T cell repertoires in COVID-19 (dated by TCRdb to about 2020). Library creation used the immunoSEQ multiplex PCR assay. TCRdb retrieved this table from immuneACCESS and kept in-frame rearrangements only. Not all clones are present; in checked studies, unresolved V genes account for under half, and no reason is known for the remainder. Across this sample there are 350,000 or so clones, with 88% seen only once. The top ten clonotypes cover over 1% of the sample. The specimen was PBMCs or T cells enriched from blood (not recorded which). The receptors were sampled from a woman aged 25 to 39 who had been exposed to COVID-19.

V usage is TRBV19 and J usage is TRBJ1-1; 8 bases are shared with TRBD1. J gave up 1 base and V 5 bases, and 12 bases lay outside the gene matches. The CDR3 has 17 amino acids. CDR1 is LNHDA and CDR2 is SQIVND in the germline V gene (reference sequence). The DNA of the CDR3 is TGTGCCAGTAGTCCCCAGCAGGGGGCGACACAGAACACTGAAGCTTTCTTT. Translated: CASSPQQGATQNTEAFF.

The chain is built from TRBV2 and TRBJ2-2; possible D gene TRBD1, 6 bases. The germline V gene encodes CDR1 SNHLY and CDR2 FYNNEI. V lost 6 bases to trimming and J lost 1 base, with 15 bases between them. This CDR3 spans 16 amino acids. The CDR3 sequence: CASSDLGQRNTGELFF. The CDR3 nucleotides read TGTGCCAGCAGCGACTTAGGACAGAGGAACACCGGGGAGCTGTTTTTT.

The chain carries TRBV12-3 or TRBV12-4 and TRBJ2-7; D is uncertain. The CDR3 runs 13 residues. With 3 bases removed from V and 4 bases from J, the gap between germline ends came to 10 bases. CDR3 DNA: TGTGCCAGCAGTTTCGGGTCGTGGTACGAGCAGTACTTC. Translation gives CASSFGSWYEQYF.

The chain uses TRBV2 and TRBJ2-7; D perhaps matches TRBD2 (7 bases). Trimming removed 4 bases from V and 0 bases from J, with 16 bases in between. CDR1 SNHLY and CDR2 FYNNEI come from the germline V gene. This CDR3 is built from 16 residues. The DNA of the CDR3 is TGTGCCAGCAGTGGGTACGGGGGGCTCGTCTCCTACGAGCAGTACTTC. Translating it yields CASSGYGGLVSYEQYF.

The V gene is TRBV21-1, the J gene TRBJ2-1; the listed D gene, TRBD1, was not tested against the DNA. TRBV21-1 is a documented pseudogene. The CDR3 has 17 amino acids. Here the CDR3 reads CASSKFRTGSSYNEQFF. CDR3 coding DNA: TGTGCCAGCAGCAAGTTCAGGACAGGCAGCTCCTACAATGAGCAGTTCTTC.

The rearrangement joins TRBV11-3 to TRBJ1-1, with D possibly TRBD1 on 5 matching bases. The length of the CDR3 is 15 residues. The germline gives CDR1 SGHNT, CDR2 YENEEA. Trimming took off 5 bases at V and 3 bases at J, with 16 bases between the two ends. CDR3 sequence: CASSPRQTAHTEAFF. The CDR3 coding sequence is TGTGCCAGCAGCCCCCGACAGACAGCTCACACTGAAGCTTTCTTT.

This chain connects TRBV27 to TRBJ2-7, with 7 bases matching TRBD1. Germline trimming cut 6 bases from V and 3 bases from J; bases unmatched to any gene: 5. The CDR3 covers 13 residues. Per the germline V gene, CDR1 is MNHEY and CDR2 is SMNVEV (reference sequence). The CDR3 spells CASRPGQHYEQYF. CDR3 coding DNA: TGTGCCAGCAGACCGGGACAGCACTACGAGCAGTACTTC.

This rearrangement joins TRBV5-4 to TRBJ2-1; 11 nucleotides line up with TRBD2. The J segment lost 3 bases and the V segment lost 3 bases, leaving 5 bases of the junction unmatched. The CDR3 is 16 residues long. The germline CDR1 and CDR2 sequences are SGHNT and YYREEE (reference sequence). This CDR3 is CASSSLAGGNYNEQFF. The CDR3, as DNA: TGTGCCAGCAGCTCGCTAGCGGGAGGTAACTACAATGAGCAGTTCTTC. Complete variable domain (other parts from reference TRBV5-4 and TRBJ2-1): ETGVTQSPTHLIKTRGQQVTLRCSSQSGHNTVSWYQQALGQGPQFIFQYYREEENGRGNFPPRFSGLQFPNYSSELNVNALELDDSALYLCASSSLAGGNYNEQFFGPGTRLTVL.

This chain uses TRBV28 with TRBJ1-2; TRBD1 matches 8 bases. Losses at the gene ends were 3 bases for V and 6 bases for J; bases not matched to a gene: 15. Germline CDR1 reads MDHEN; CDR2 reads SYDVKM. CDR3 length: 17 amino acids. This CDR3 is CASSFPTSGTGLDGYTF. In DNA form, the CDR3 reads TGTGCCAGCAGTTTTCCTACCTCCGGGACAGGTCTTGATGGCTACACCTTC.

V is TRBV6-2 or TRBV6-3 and J is TRBJ2-7; the D gene is possibly TRBD2 (6 bases). V was trimmed by 2 bases and J by 11 bases, leaving 13 bases between them. There are 12 residues in the CDR3. Germline CDR1 reads MNHEY; CDR2 reads SVGEGT. The CDR3 reads CASSYAGRREYF. The CDR3 DNA is TGTGCCAGCAGTTACGCGGGGCGCCGGGAGTACTTC.

Written as DNA, the CDR3 is TGTGCCAGCCGGACGGACTCGGCCGCCTATGGCTACACCTTC. It encodes CASRTDSAAYGYTF. The rearrangement joins TRBV27 to TRBJ1-2; D is unresolved. Trimming cost V 8 bases and J 4 bases, with 17 bases left between them. The CDR3 consists of 14 residues. Germline V CDR1 and CDR2: MNHEY, SMNVEV (reference sequence).

The rearrangement links TRBV3-1 (or the pseudogene TRBV3-2) to TRBJ2-1; D is perhaps TRBD1 (5 bases). V lost 0 bases to trimming and J lost 4 bases, with 7 bases between them. The CDR3 totals 14 residues. The germline V gene has CDR1 LGHDT and CDR2 YNNKEL (reference sequence). This chain's CDR3 is CASSQEGVYNEQFF. CDR3 nucleotides: TGTGCCAGCAGCCAAGAAGGGGTTTACAATGAGCAGTTCTTC.

The chain joins TRBV5-5 to TRBJ2-7; 11 nucleotides match TRBD2. Germline V gene lookup returns CDR1 SGHKS and CDR2 YYEKEE (reference sequence). This CDR3 is built from 15 residues. V lost 5 bases to trimming and J lost 5 bases; unmatched junction nucleotides: 9. In nucleotides, the CDR3 is TGTGCCAGCAGTCTGATGATAGCGGGAGGGAACGAGCAGTACTTC. This codes for CASSLMIAGGNEQYF. Full variable domain (missing parts from reference TRBV5-5 and TRBJ2-7): DAGVTQSPTHLIKTRGQQVTLRCSPISGHKSVSWYQQVLGQGPQFIFQYYEKEERGRGNFPDRFSARQFPNYSSELNVNALLLGDSALYLCASSLMIAGGNEQYFGPGTRLTVT.

The chain recombines TRBV15 with TRBJ1-1; D is possibly TRBD1 (5 bases). V was pared by 3 bases and J by 1 base, with 18 bases between. Germline CDR1 and CDR2: LNHNV and YYDKDF (reference sequence). CDR3 size: 17 residues. The CDR3 spells CATSSGAWTRTNTEAFF. In DNA form, the CDR3 reads TGTGCCACCAGCAGTGGGGCGTGGACACGAACGAACACTGAAGCTTTCTTT.

Only one count was recorded for this clone. CDR3 loop: CAIKEAGGPGGNEQFF. The CDR3, as DNA: TGTGCCATCAAGGAGGCGGGAGGGCCCGGAGGGAATGAGCAGTTCTTC. The chain joins TRBV10-3 to TRBJ2-1; 9 bases line up with TRBD2. V shed 7 bases, J shed 7 bases, and the junction held 14 bases outside the gene matches. The CDR3 consists of 16 residues. The germline CDR1 and CDR2 sequences are ENHRY and SYGVKD.

V usage is TRBV6-5 and J usage is TRBJ1-1; possibly TRBD1 for D (5 bases). The CDR3 is 12 residues long. CDR1 is MNHEY and CDR2 is SVGAGI in the germline V gene. V was cut by 8 bases and J by 4 bases, with 11 bases left in between. CDR3 protein: CASRGGGTEAFF. DNA of the CDR3: TGTGCCAGCCGGGGGGGAGGCACTGAAGCTTTCTTT.

This sequence joins TRBV19 and TRBJ2-1; a weak D match, TRBD2 (6 bases). The V end lost 7 bases, the J end lost 6 bases, and 13 bases lay between the germline ends. The CDR3 spans 13 residues. Germline values: CDR1 LNHDA, CDR2 SQIVND (reference sequence). The CDR3 loop reads CASTASVGNEQFF. CDR3 DNA: TGTGCCAGTACGGCTAGCGTCGGCAATGAGCAGTTCTTC.

The chain carries TRBV9 and TRBJ2-1, with 7 bases aligning to TRBD2. Germline CDR1 is SGDLS and CDR2 is YYNGEE. The CDR3 totals 14 residues. V lost 4 bases, J lost 4 bases, and 5 bases stayed unmatched. The chain's CDR3 is CASSPGRSYNEQFF. CDR3 DNA sequence: TGTGCCAGCAGCCCCGGGAGGTCATACAATGAGCAGTTCTTC.

The chain uses TRBV19 and TRBJ2-3, with a weak D call TRBD2 (5 bases). V lost 5 bases, J lost 2 bases, and 14 bases lay in between. The CDR3 has 15 residues. The germline V gene has CDR1 LNHDA and CDR2 SQIVND (reference sequence). The CDR3, as DNA: TGTGCCAGTAGTTCCGTCCTGACTACCACAGATACGCAGTATTTT. Translation gives CASSSVLTTTDTQYF.

This chain uses TRBV9 with TRBJ2-7, with 8 bases identical to TRBD2. This CDR3 region has 17 residues. Germline V lookup: CDR1 SGDLS, CDR2 YYNGEE. Germline trimming cut 0 bases from V and 5 bases from J; bases unmatched to any gene: 13. As DNA, the CDR3 is TGTGCCAGCAGCGTAGACTCGGCAGCGGGAGTTGTCAACGAGCAGTACTTC. Translating gives CASSVDSAAGVVNEQYF.

This chain connects TRBV7-8 to TRBJ2-3; 9 nucleotides line up with TRBD2. The CDR3 is 16 amino acids. With V trimmed by 3 bases and J by 2 bases, 6 bases remained unmatched. CDR1 and CDR2 from the germline V gene are SGHVS and FQNEAQ. Here the CDR3 reads CASSLVAGVPTDTQYF. The CDR3 DNA reads as TGTGCCAGCAGCTTGGTAGCGGGAGTTCCCACAGATACGCAGTATTTT.

V usage is TRBV29-1 and J usage is TRBJ2-3; TRBD1 matches 8 bases. In germline, CDR1 is SQVTM, CDR2 ANQGSEA. The CDR3 is 16 residues long. The junction had 13 bases not matched to a gene; V was cut back by 6 bases and J by 2 bases. The chain's CDR3 is CSVRNQAGGITDTQYF. CDR3 nucleotides: TGCAGCGTCAGGAACCAGGCAGGGGGCATCACAGATACGCAGTATTTT.

This clone was seen only a few times. The V and J genes are TRBV7-2 and TRBJ1-1, with a tentative D call TRBD1 (6 bases). CDR1 and CDR2 from the germline V gene are SGHTA and FQGNSA. The V gene lost 2 bases and the J gene lost 0 bases, with 7 bases spanning the gap. CDR3 length: 14 amino acids. DNA of the CDR3: TGTGCCAGCAGCTTAACAGGGATGAACACTGAAGCTTTCTTT. Translating gives CASSLTGMNTEAFF.

This clone was observed a single time. The rearrangement uses TRBV3-1 (or the pseudogene TRBV3-2) and TRBJ1-2; D gene ambiguous. The CDR3 sequence is 14 residues long. Germline V gene sequence: CDR1 LGHDT, CDR2 YNNKEL (reference sequence). Trimming took 4 bases from V and 2 from J, leaving 11 bases between them. CDR3 nucleotides: TGTGCCAGCAGCCCTAGAGATATGAACTATGGCTACACCTTC. As protein: CASSPRDMNYGYTF.

The gene calls are TRBV5-6 and TRBJ2-7; 9 positions agree with TRBD1. The CDR3 sequence is 16 residues long. Germline CDR1 reads SGHDT; CDR2 reads YYEEEE. Trimming at V came to 4 bases and at J to 2 bases, leaving 10 bases not matched to a gene. DNA of the CDR3: TGTGCCAGCAGCGGACCACAGGGGGCGGAACCCTACGAGCAGTACTTC. Protein sequence: CASSGPQGAEPYEQYF. The full variable domain, in which reference TRBV5-6 and TRBJ2-7 provide the parts outside the CDR3, is DAGVTQSPTHLIKTRGQQVTLRCSPKSGHDTVSWYQQALGQGPQFIFQYYEEEERQRGNFPDRFSGHQFPNYSSELNVNALLLGDSALYLCASSGPQGAEPYEQYFGPGTRLTVT.

The chain is built from TRBV27 and TRBJ2-2; 12 bases align to TRBD2. The germline CDR1 and CDR2 sequences are MNHEY and SMNVEV (reference sequence). V was clipped by 5 bases and J by 1 base; unmatched bases: 8. The CDR3 consists of 18 residues. The CDR3 region has the DNA TGTGCCAGCAGTGTATTAGGGACTAGCGGGCGGAACACCGGGGAGCTGTTTTTT. Its protein is CASSVLGTSGRNTGELFF.